The 23 T cell receptor beta chains given below trace back to one sample, sequenced in a study of neurological immune-mediated disorders. TCRdb passed the 5' RACE reads through MiXCR, listing each CDR3 protein once. The data show tens of thousands of distinct CDR3 sequences, with over 9% seen just once and about 7% held by the top ten. Sequencing was performed on PBMCs. The receptor set was obtained from a young woman with HTLV-1-associated myelopathy (HAM/TSP).

This clonotype was recorded many times. Here the CDR3 DNA reads TGCAGTGCTCCTGACAGGGGGCCTGGAAACACCATATATTTT. It is translated as CSAPDRGPGNTIYF. J is TRBJ1-3 and V is TRBV20-1; 10 bases fit TRBD1. This CDR3 contains 14 residues. Unmatched junction bases numbered 3, after V lost 5 bases and J lost 2 bases. The germline gives CDR1 DFQATT, CDR2 SNEGSKA (reference sequence).

This clonotype was counted a few times. This chain uses TRBV20-1 with TRBJ1-2, with TRBD1 as a possible D gene (6 bases). The CDR3 is 17 amino acids. Trimming left V 3 bases short and J 2 bases short, with 22 bases between. Germline V gene data show CDR1 as DFQATT and CDR2 as SNEGSKA (reference sequence). CDR3 sequence (DNA): TGCAGTGCTAGTTGGGCAGGGGCCTGGGAAAAAAACTATGGCTACACCTTC. Residues: CSASWAGAWEKNYGYTF.

Ten or more counts support this clonotype. The chain couples TRBV20-1 to TRBJ2-3; D uncertain. The CDR3 contains 16 residues. V lost 0 bases and J lost 7, with 20 bases in between. Germline-derived CDR1 and CDR2 are DFQATT and SNEGSKA (reference sequence). The CDR3: CSAREKVVSHTNTQYF. In DNA, the CDR3 is TGCAGTGCTAGAGAAAAGGTAGTCTCCCACACGAATACGCAGTATTTT.

The chain has TRBV6-4 and TRBJ2-2; D gene unclear. The CDR3 spans 14 residues. Germline V gene lookup returns CDR1 MRHNA and CDR2 SNTAGT. The V and J ends lost 3 bases and 2 bases respectively, with 7 bases between them. The CDR3: CASSEFTNTGELFF. The CDR3 bases are TGTGCCAGCAGTGAATTCACAAACACCGGGGAGCTGTTTTTT.

This clonotype has ten or more counts. The rearrangement joins TRBV5-1 to TRBJ2-2, with 8 nucleotides matching TRBD2. Germline trimming cut 4 bases from V and 5 bases from J; bases unmatched to any gene: 7. The CDR3 consists of 15 residues. Germline V gene data show CDR1 as SGHRS and CDR2 as YFSETQ. The DNA for the CDR3 is TGCGCCAGCAGCGAACGGACTAGCCCGACCGGGGAGCTGTTTTTT. This translates into CASSERTSPTGELFF.

The chain uses TRBV7-2 and TRBJ2-7, with 7 bases fitting TRBD1. The germline V gene encodes CDR1 SGHTA and CDR2 FQGNSA. The CDR3 is 14 residues long. Trimming cost V 5 bases and J 7 bases; bases outside gene matches: 11. DNA for the CDR3: TGTGCCAGCAGCCGGGACGGGCCAGGGGGAGAGCAGTACTTC. Translation: CASSRDGPGGEQYF. Variable domain in full (rest from reference TRBV7-2 and TRBJ2-7): GAGVSQSPSNKVTEKGKDVELRCDPISGHTALYWYRQSLGQGLEFLIYFQGNSAPDKSGLPSDRFSAERTGGSVSTLTIQRTQQEDSAVYLCASSRDGPGGEQYFGPGTRLTVT.

The table lists this clonotype with many counts. The gene calls are TRBV11-1 and TRBJ2-4, with D tentatively TRBD2 (6 bases). CDR3 size: 14 residues. The germline gives CDR1 SGHAT, CDR2 FQDESV (reference sequence). V gave up 6 bases and J gave up 7 bases, with 16 bases separating them. The CDR3: CASSGARLANIQYF. CDR3 bases: TGTGCCAGCAGTGGGGCTCGGCTAGCGAACATTCAGTACTTC.

The chain couples TRBV30 to TRBJ2-1, with D perhaps assigned TRBD1 or TRBD2 (5 bases each). Between the trimmed V and J ends, which lost 5 bases and 5 bases, there was a span of 19 bases. This CDR3 has 15 residues. CDR1 and CDR2 (germline): GTSNPN, SVGIG (reference sequence). CDR3 loop: CAWGRQFLENNEQFF. The CDR3 DNA is TGTGCCTGGGGGAGACAGTTCCTAGAAAACAATGAGCAGTTCTTC.

This clonotype was seen at least ten times. V usage is TRBV20-1 and J usage is TRBJ2-3; the D gene could be TRBD1 or TRBD2 (5 bases each). CDR1 and CDR2 from the germline V gene are DFQATT and SNEGSKA (reference sequence). V was shortened by 3 bases and J by 1 base, with 14 bases between the two germline ends. The CDR3 has 15 residues. This chain's CDR3 is CSASLRGPGTDTQYF. For the CDR3, the DNA is TGCAGTGCTAGTCTCCGGGGCCCCGGCACAGATACGCAGTATTTT.

This clonotype was recorded at least ten times. The genes are TRBV20-1 and TRBJ1-4; 7 bases map to TRBD1. Looked up from germline, CDR1 is DFQATT and CDR2 is SNEGSKA (reference sequence). The J segment lost 3 bases and the V segment lost 3 bases, leaving 7 bases of the junction unmatched. The CDR3 extends over 15 amino acids. The CDR3 sequence: CSARRGTGANEKLFF. CDR3 sequence (DNA): TGCAGTGCTAGGCGGGGAACAGGGGCTAATGAAAAACTGTTTTTT.

This clonotype was observed many times. CDR3 sequence (DNA): TGCAGCGTTAAATCCTTTAATGAAGCTTTCTTT. Encoded protein: CSVKSFNEAFF. The genes are TRBV29-1 and TRBJ1-1; D gene ambiguous. Trimming took 5 bases from V and 7 from J, leaving 11 bases between them. Per germline, CDR1 SQVTM and CDR2 ANQGSEA. The CDR3 is 11 amino acids.

This clonotype was observed many times. The rearrangement links TRBV20-1 to TRBJ1-2; TRBD1 agrees at 7 bases. The length of the CDR3 is 12 residues. Per the germline V gene, CDR1 is DFQATT and CDR2 is SNEGSKA (reference sequence). J gave up 8 bases and V 3 bases, and 6 bases lay outside the gene matches. The CDR3 nucleotides read TGCAGTGCTAGTACAGGGGCAGGGGGCTACACCTTC. This translates into CSASTGAGGYTF.

Only a few counts were recorded for this clonotype. V is TRBV6-4 and J is TRBJ2-3; 8 positions match TRBD2. V gave up 4 bases and J gave up 2 bases; unmatched junction bases: 5. CDR1 and CDR2 from the germline V gene are MRHNA and SNTAGT. The CDR3 spans 15 residues. The CDR3 loop is CASSVSAGDTDTQYF. The CDR3 DNA is TGTGCCAGCAGTGTATCAGCGGGGGACACAGATACGCAGTATTTT.

This clonotype was recorded at least ten times. The chain employs TRBV5-1 and TRBJ2-2; 12 nucleotides line up with TRBD2. The V and J ends lost 4 bases and 6 bases, in that order; junction bases with no gene match: 13. This CDR3 contains 18 residues. Germline loops: CDR1 SGHRS, CDR2 YFSETQ. The CDR3 DNA sequence: TGCGCCAGCAGCAAAAAACTAGCGGGGGGACCGTTCGCCGGGGAGCTGTTTTTT. Translating it yields CASSKKLAGGPFAGELFF.

This clonotype was counted ten times or more. V gene TRBV7-2 combines with J gene TRBJ2-7, with TRBD2 matching over 7 bases. This CDR3 comprises 15 residues. Germline CDR1 SGHTA, CDR2 FQGNSA. Trimming took 5 bases from V and 3 from J; bases not matched to a gene: 10. The CDR3, as DNA: TGTGCCAGCAGCGAACGGGGGGAAATCTACTACGAGCAGTACTTC. The encoded protein is CASSERGEIYYEQYF. The full variable domain, its missing parts supplied by reference TRBV7-2 and TRBJ2-7, is GAGVSQSPSNKVTEKGKDVELRCDPISGHTALYWYRQSLGQGLEFLIYFQGNSAPDKSGLPSDRFSAERTGGSVSTLTIQRTQQEDSAVYLCASSERGEIYYEQYFGPGTRLTVT.

The chain is built from TRBV19 and TRBJ1-5; D gene unclear. V was pared by 8 bases and J by 3 bases, with 14 bases between. Germline lookup yields CDR1 LNHDA and CDR2 SQIVND (reference sequence). The CDR3 is 14 amino acids. In DNA, the CDR3 is TGTGCCAGTTTCGGACGGAACCCCAATCAGCCCCAGCATTTT. The encoded protein is CASFGRNPNQPQHF.

By share of the sample, this clonotype is medium-sized. The chain joins TRBV7-2 to TRBJ2-3; TRBD2 matches at 11 bases. CDR3 length: 20 residues. V gave up 4 bases and J gave up 4 bases; unmatched junction bases: 19. The germline CDR1 and CDR2 sequences are SGHTA and FQGNSA. CDR3 amino acids: CASSSRALAGGLMRADTQYF. CDR3 DNA: TGTGCCAGCAGCTCCCGCGCGCTAGCGGGGGGCCTAATGCGGGCAGATACGCAGTATTTT.

The gene calls are TRBV10-1 and TRBJ1-1; perhaps TRBD1 as D (6 bases). V was pared by 2 bases and J by 2 bases, with 12 bases between. Germline CDR1 and CDR2: WNHNN and SYGVQD (reference sequence). CDR3 length: 15 residues. The CDR3 is CASSETGKGNTEAFF. CDR3 DNA sequence: TGCGCCAGCAGTGAGACAGGGAAGGGCAACACTGAAGCTTTCTTT.

This clonotype was picked up many times. This chain joins TRBV29-1 and TRBJ1-2, with 7 positions matching TRBD1. Germline CDR1 is SQVTM and CDR2 is ANQGSEA. The junction had 17 bases not matched to a gene; V was cut back by 0 bases and J by 4 bases. This CDR3 region has 18 residues. CDR3 sequence: CSVEDVRDRARYVYGYTF. DNA for the CDR3: TGCAGCGTTGAAGATGTGAGGGACAGAGCCCGTTACGTCTATGGCTACACCTTC.

This clonotype was observed many times. The chain couples TRBV5-1 to TRBJ2-2; tentatively, D is TRBD1 or TRBD2 (6 bases each). CDR1 and CDR2 (germline): SGHRS, YFSETQ. The V end was cut by 5 bases, the J end by 5 bases, with 19 bases between. CDR3 length: 16 amino acids. The CDR3 coding sequence is TGCGCCAGCAGACAGGGAGGTTCTCTGGGGACCGGGGAGCTGTTTTTT. Protein product: CASRQGGSLGTGELFF.

V is TRBV30 and J is TRBJ1-1; TRBD1 agrees at 8 bases. With 4 bases clipped from V and 1 base from J, the junction kept 8 bases outside the gene matches. The V gene's germline CDR1 is GTSNPN and CDR2 SVGIG (reference sequence). This CDR3 has 15 amino acids. CDR3 in DNA: TGTGCCTGGAAGAGGCCGGACAGGGAGAACACTGAAGCTTTCTTT. It is translated as CAWKRPDRENTEAFF.

There are many counts of this clonotype. The chain is built from TRBV20-1 and TRBJ1-5; D might be TRBD1 (5 bases). V was pared by 5 bases and J by 3 bases, with 11 bases between. The CDR3 covers 13 residues. CDR1 is DFQATT and CDR2 is SNEGSKA in the germline V gene (reference sequence). CDR3 coding DNA: TGCAGTGCTCGAAGCAGGGTCAATCAGCCCCAGCATTTT. This sequence encodes CSARSRVNQPQHF.

Ten or more counts support this clonotype. The rearrangement links TRBV20-1 to TRBJ2-2, with a weak D call TRBD1 (5 bases). This CDR3 region has 12 residues. V was shortened by 6 bases and J by 10 bases, with 15 bases between the two germline ends. Germline CDR1 reads DFQATT; CDR2 reads SNEGSKA (reference sequence). The DNA of the CDR3 is TGCAGTGCAATAGACAGCCGAGTGGAGCTGTTTTTT. Amino acids: CSAIDSRVELFF.